This is a list of T cell receptor beta chains from one sample in a study of T cell responses to AZD1222 COVID-19 vaccine. Profiled with immunoSEQ multiplex PCR; TCRdb holds only in-frame clones, not every one. The sample consists of about 270,000 clones, almost 95% of them appearing once. The sample in question was peripheral blood, obtained 28 days after the second AZD1222 dose. All receptors come from an adult who received the AZD1222 COVID-19 vaccine. CDR3s include the opening cysteine and the closing phenylalanine or tryptophan. D genes are given only for firm matches. Not all rows give a size; the values are once, few, many and, for expanded clones, a class.

v_call	clone_size	j_call	d_call	cdr3_nt	cdr3_aa
TRBV24-1	-	TRBJ2-7	TRBD2	TGTGCCACCAGTGATTTCTTCGGCGGGAGCCCCTACGAGCAGTACTTC	CATSDFFGGSPYEQYF
TRBV2	once	TRBJ1-3	-	TGTGCCAAAGGCCCTCCTGGAAACACCATATATTTT	CAKGPPGNTIYF
TRBV5-1	-	TRBJ2-5	-	TGCGCCAGCAGCTTGAGAAGCTTTGAGACCCAGTACTTC	CASSLRSFETQYF
TRBV28	-	TRBJ1-2	TRBD1	TGTGCCAGCAGTGGTCCGGGACAGGGGATCTACTATGGCTACACCTTC	CASSGPGQGIYYGYTF
TRBV29-1	-	TRBJ2-4	-	TGCAGCGTTGAAGATTCTAGGAGTCTAGCCAAAAACATTCAGTACTTC	CSVEDSRSLAKNIQYF
TRBV11-2	-	TRBJ2-1	TRBD2	TGTGCCAGCAGCTTTACCCTCCCTAGCGGGAGGTCCAACAATGAGCAGTTCTTC	CASSFTLPSGRSNNEQFF
TRBV5-6	once	TRBJ2-7	TRBD1	TGTGCCAGCAGGGATGGACAGGGGCGTTACTACGAGCAGTACTTC	CASRDGQGRYYEQYF
TRBV28	-	TRBJ2-7	TRBD2	TGTGCCAGCACCCGACTAGCGGAGGCCTACGAGCAGTACTTC	CASTRLAEAYEQYF
TRBV28	-	TRBJ1-1	-	TGTGCCAGCAGTTTAAGTGTCACTGAAGCTTTCTTT	CASSLSVTEAFF
TRBV28	-	TRBJ2-1	-	TGTGCCAGCAGTTTCCGCAATGAGCAGTTCTTC	CASSFRNEQFF
TRBV28	-	TRBJ1-3	TRBD1	TGTGCCAGCAGTTCGGGACAGGCCCACTCTGGAAACACCATATATTTT	CASSSGQAHSGNTIYF
TRBV10-3	-	TRBJ1-3	-	TGTGCCATCACAACGGGCTCTGGAAACACCATATATTTT	CAITTGSGNTIYF
TRBV6-5	-	TRBJ2-2	TRBD1	TGTGCCAGCAGGGACAGGGTTCCGAACACCGGGGAGCTGTTTTTT	CASRDRVPNTGELFF
TRBV12-3/TRBV12-4	-	TRBJ2-5	-	TGTGCCAGCAGTTTGTCCTCCTCGGAGACCCAGTACTTC	CASSLSSSETQYF
TRBV6-2/TRBV6-3	-	TRBJ2-2	-	TGTGCCAGCAGTGAGGCTGCAACGAACACCGGGGAGCTGTTTTTT	CASSEAATNTGELFF
TRBV12-3/TRBV12-4	-	TRBJ2-1	-	TGTGCCAGCAGCCCTGGGGGCGGGCAGTTCTTC	CASSPGGGQFF
TRBV28	-	TRBJ1-2	TRBD1	TGTGCCAGCAGTTGGTCCCCGGGACAGATCTACACCTTC	CASSWSPGQIYTF
TRBV28	-	TRBJ1-2	TRBD1	TGTGCCAGCAGTTTCCAGACAGGGGGGTACACCTTC	CASSFQTGGYTF
TRBV28	-	TRBJ1-1	TRBD1	TGTGCCAGCAGCCTAGAGGGGACAGGGGCTAAGTCTTACACTGAAGCTTTCTTT	CASSLEGTGAKSYTEAFF
TRBV4-1	-	TRBJ2-1	TRBD2	TGCGCCAGCAGCCAAATTACAGCGGGAGTTTGGGATGAGCAGTTCTTC	CASSQITAGVWDEQFF
TRBV4-3	few	TRBJ2-7	-	TGCGCCAGCAGCCAAGATCTGGAGATTAGGGAGCAGTACTTC	CASSQDLEIREQYF
TRBV5-4	-	TRBJ2-3	TRBD2	TGTGCCAGCAGCTCCGGGGCTAGCGGGGGGAACACAGATACGCAGTATTTT	CASSSGASGGNTDTQYF
TRBV28	-	TRBJ1-1	TRBD1	TGTGCCAGCGTTAGACAGGGAGGGAAAGCTTTCTTT	CASVRQGGKAFF